This TCR beta chain was captured by sequencing in a study of OX40 agonist ivuxolimab in advanced cancers. Study-level points and caveats: CD4+ and CD8+ blood T cells expanded clonally by week 6 at 0.1 to 3.0 mg/kg.

To note about this clone: Its specificity is unknown.

Clones were sequenced by immunoSEQ multiplex PCR, and TCRdb holds only the in-frame ones, with some missing. The repertoire holds about 32,000 clones, with roughly 87% as singletons. The CDR3 covers 15 residues. Trimming removed 4 bases from V and 3 bases from J, with 15 bases in between. In germline, CDR1 is SGHVS, CDR2 FQNEAQ. V usage is TRBV7-8 and J usage is TRBJ1-2; D not resolved. The receptor was isolated from an adult with an advanced solid tumor such as melanoma, head and neck, liver or kidney cancer. This sample comprised CD4+ or CD8+ T cells sorted from blood, obtained in a trial of the OX40 agonist ivuxolimab. The CDR3 bases are TGTGCCAGCAGCTCCCACAAGGGCACTTACTATGGCTACACCTTC. Translation: CASSSHKGTYYGYTF.